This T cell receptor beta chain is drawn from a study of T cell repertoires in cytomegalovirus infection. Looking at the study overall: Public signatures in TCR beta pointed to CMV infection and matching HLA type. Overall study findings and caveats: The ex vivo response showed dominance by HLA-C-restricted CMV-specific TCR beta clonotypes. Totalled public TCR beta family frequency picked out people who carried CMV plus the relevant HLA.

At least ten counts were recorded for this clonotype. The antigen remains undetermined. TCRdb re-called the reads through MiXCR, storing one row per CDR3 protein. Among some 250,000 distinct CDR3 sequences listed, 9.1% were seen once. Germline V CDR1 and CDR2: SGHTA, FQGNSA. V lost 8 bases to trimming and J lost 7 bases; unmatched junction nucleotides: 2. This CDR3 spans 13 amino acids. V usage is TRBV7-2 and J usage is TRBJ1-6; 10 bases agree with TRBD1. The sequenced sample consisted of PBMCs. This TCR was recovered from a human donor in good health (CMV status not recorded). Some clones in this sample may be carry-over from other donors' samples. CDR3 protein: CASSGQGNSPLHF. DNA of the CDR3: TGTGCCAGCTCGGGACAGGGGAATTCACCCCTCCACTTT. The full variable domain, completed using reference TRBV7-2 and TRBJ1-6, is GAGVSQSPSNKVTEKGKDVELRCDPISGHTALYWYRQSLGQGLEFLIYFQGNSAPDKSGLPSDRFSAERTGGSVSTLTIQRTQQEDSAVYLCASSGQGNSPLHFGNGTRLTVT.